These T cell receptor beta chains were read from a single sample in a study of blood T cell repertoires in COVID-19. The protocol was immunoSEQ multiplex PCR, while the TCRdb copy is restricted to in-frame clones and leaves out a portion. The sample contains some 200,000 clones, 80% to 90% of which appear only once. The sequenced material came from peripheral blood. These receptors were taken from a woman in her thirties or forties who had recovered from COVID-19. Both conserved end residues are part of each CDR3. D genes are given only for firm matches. A clone size is listed for some rows: how often the clone was seen (once, few, many), or a class if it is expanded.

J | V | length | D | size | DNA | CDR3
TRBJ2-3 | TRBV3-1/TRBV3-2 | 14 | - | - | TGTGCCAGCAGCACGCACCAGAGCACAGATACGCAGTATTTT | CASSTHQSTDTQYF
TRBJ2-1 | TRBV10-2 | 16 | TRBD2 | - | TGCGCCAGCAGCTGGAGACTAGCGGGGGGGCGGGATGAGCAGTTCTTC | CASSWRLAGGRDEQFF
TRBJ1-1 | TRBV6-2/TRBV6-3 | 14 | - | - | TGTGCCAGCAGTTACCGTACCAGGTTCACTGAAGCTTTCTTT | CASSYRTRFTEAFF
TRBJ2-7 | TRBV18 | 14 | TRBD1 | once | TGTGCCAGCTCACCGGGGACAGATACCTACGAGCAGTACTTC | CASSPGTDTYEQYF
TRBJ2-3 | TRBV18 | 17 | TRBD2 | - | TGTGCCAGCTCATCACGACTAGCGGGACCCAGCACAGATACGCAGTATTTT | CASSSRLAGPSTDTQYF
TRBJ2-7 | TRBV13 | 14 | TRBD1 | - | TGTGCCAGCAGCTACTGGACAGGGCAAGACGAGCAGTACTTC | CASSYWTGQDEQYF
TRBJ2-3 | TRBV7-8 | 17 | TRBD2 | - | TGTGCCAGCAGCTTATGGTCTAGCGGGTCACGCACAGATACGCAGTATTTT | CASSLWSSGSRTDTQYF
TRBJ2-1 | TRBV11-2 | 12 | - | - | TGTGCCAGCAGCCAAACAGGGCATGAGCAGTTCTTC | CASSQTGHEQFF
TRBJ2-1 | TRBV5-1 | 16 | TRBD2 | - | TGCGCCAGCAGCCCGATAGCGGGGAGCTCCTACAATGAGCAGTTCTTC | CASSPIAGSSYNEQFF
TRBJ1-2 | TRBV29-1 | 13 | - | - | TGCAGCGTTACAGGGAAAGGGGTCGATGGCTACACCTTC | CSVTGKGVDGYTF
TRBJ1-1 | TRBV27 | 14 | - | - | TGTGCCAGCAGTCCTATGGGGGCTTACACTGAAGCTTTCTTT | CASSPMGAYTEAFF
TRBJ1-6 | TRBV6-5 | 15 | - | - | TGTGCCAGCGGACTTCTCGGAGGGAATAATTCACCCCTCCACTTT | CASGLLGGNNSPLHF
TRBJ2-7 | TRBV4-3 | 18 | - | - | TGCGCCAGCAGCCAAGAAAGGAGCCGGGACTTAAAGGGCTACGAGCAGTACTTC | CASSQERSRDLKGYEQYF
TRBJ1-6 | TRBV4-3 | 13 | - | - | TGCGCCAGCAGCCAAGCCGTAGATTCACCCCTCCACTTT | CASSQAVDSPLHF